Below, 22 T cell receptor beta chains from the same sample are listed, as sequenced in a study of CD8 T cells in ankylosing spondylitis. TCRdb processed the 5' RACE reads anew with MiXCR; each CDR3 protein has one entry. The profile shows about 540,000 distinct CDR3 sequences, about an eighth of them singletons. Regarding the study as a whole: In ankylosing spondylitis blood, a motif of 7 to 9 highly homologous TCR beta variants appeared characteristic.

For these TCRs, the target antigens are not known. Material for sequencing was blood, either unsorted or a sorted T cell fraction (not recorded which). These receptors originate from a male donor with ankylosing spondylitis.

This chain uses TRBV5-1 with TRBJ2-3, with unresolved D. The germline gives CDR1 SGHRS, CDR2 YFSETQ. Trimming shortened V by 0 bases and J by 2 bases, and 10 bases separated the two germline ends. The CDR3 extends over 15 amino acids. Here the CDR3 reads CASSLESHNTDTQYF. In DNA form, the CDR3 reads TGCGCCAGCAGCTTGGAGTCACACAACACAGATACGCAGTATTTT.

This clonotype was recorded many times. The rearrangement uses TRBV6-1 and TRBJ2-1, with TRBD2 matching 9 bases. This CDR3 has 15 amino acids. From germline, CDR1 is MNHNS and CDR2 SASEGT. The V gene end was trimmed by 4 bases and the J gene end by 1 base; junction bases not matched to a gene: 2. CDR3 nucleotide sequence: TGTGCCAGCAGTGTAAGCGGGGGGTCCTACAATGAGCAGTTCTTC. Translation: CASSVSGGSYNEQFF.

V and J are TRBV5-1 and TRBJ1-1; no reliable D call. CDR1 is SGHRS and CDR2 is YFSETQ in the germline V gene. Trimming pared 4 bases from V and 1 base from J, leaving 14 bases between. The CDR3 is 15 amino acids. DNA for the CDR3: TGCGCCAGCAGCCTCCTTTCCGGGAGGAACACTGAAGCTTTCTTT. Its translation: CASSLLSGRNTEAFF. The whole variable domain, filled in from reference TRBV5-1 and TRBJ1-1, reads KAGVTQTPRYLIKTRGQQVTLSCSPISGHRSVSWYQQTPGQGLQFLFEYFSETQRNKGNFPGRFSGRQFSNSRSEMNVSTLELGDSALYLCASSLLSGRNTEAFFGQGTRLTVV.

The table lists this clonotype with a few counts. The genes are TRBV12-3 or TRBV12-4 and TRBJ1-3; 7 bases map to TRBD1. The CDR3 has 15 residues. Germline trimming cut 6 bases from V and 2 bases from J; bases unmatched to any gene: 7. The CDR3 reads CASRLQGQAGNTIYF. The CDR3 DNA reads as TGTGCCAGCAGGTTACAGGGGCAGGCTGGAAACACCATATATTTT.

This clonotype has just a few counts. The chain recombines TRBV9 with TRBJ1-6; no clear D gene. The CDR3 is 14 residues long. V gave up 0 bases and J gave up 10 bases, with 11 bases separating them. Germline V gene data show CDR1 as SGDLS and CDR2 as YYNGEE. CDR3 sequence: CASSVVEGGSPLHF. As DNA, the CDR3 is TGTGCCAGCAGCGTAGTTGAGGGAGGATCACCCCTCCACTTT.

The CDR3 spells CASSLRFSSNEQFF. The CDR3 nucleotides are TGTGCCAGCAGCTTAAGGTTTTCGTCCAATGAGCAGTTCTTC. The rearrangement joins TRBV7-2 to TRBJ2-1; D gene ambiguous. Trimming cost V 2 bases and J 6 bases, with 11 bases left between them. The CDR3 consists of 14 residues. Germline CDR1 and CDR2: SGHTA and FQGNSA. The full variable domain, completed using reference TRBV7-2 and TRBJ2-1, is GAGVSQSPSNKVTEKGKDVELRCDPISGHTALYWYRQSLGQGLEFLIYFQGNSAPDKSGLPSDRFSAERTGGSVSTLTIQRTQQEDSAVYLCASSLRFSSNEQFFGPGTRLTVL.

V is TRBV10-3 and J is TRBJ2-3, with 7 bases matching TRBD2. Looked up from germline, CDR1 is ENHRY and CDR2 is SYGVKD. V was clipped by 0 bases and J by 4 bases; unmatched bases: 4. The CDR3 consists of 15 residues. CDR3 DNA sequence: TGTGCCATCAGTGAGTCCGGGGGGTTCTCAGATACGCAGTATTTT. It is translated as CAISESGGFSDTQYF.

This clonotype was seen only a few times. The chain recombines TRBV5-6 with TRBJ2-7; TRBD1 might be the D (6 bases). V was cut by 1 base and J by 2 bases, with 13 bases left in between. This CDR3 spans 15 amino acids. Germline CDR1 and CDR2: SGHDT and YYEEEE. The CDR3 sequence: CASSLTGTLTYEQYV. The CDR3 DNA sequence: TGTGCCAGCAGCTTGACCGGGACACTTACCTACGAGCAGTACGTC.

This rearrangement joins TRBV7-2 to TRBJ1-1; 8 bases fit TRBD1. The germline gives CDR1 SGHTA, CDR2 FQGNSA. V gave up 1 base and J gave up 8 bases; unmatched junction bases: 9. CDR3 size: 15 residues. CDR3 bases: TGTGCCAGCAGCTTAGGGACAGGGTCTTATGGCGAAGCTTTCTTT. Translated: CASSLGTGSYGEAFF.

The rearrangement links TRBV7-2 to TRBJ2-1; tentative D call: TRBD2 (6 bases). CDR1 and CDR2 (germline): SGHTA, FQGNSA. Trimming shortened V by 5 bases and J by 4 bases, and 18 bases separated the two germline ends. The CDR3 totals 16 residues. This CDR3 is CASSPSGSFSYNEQFF. The DNA for the CDR3 is TGTGCCAGCAGCCCCAGCGGGTCCTTCTCGTACAATGAGCAGTTCTTC.

This clonotype was observed a handful of times. V usage is TRBV29-1 and J usage is TRBJ1-1, with D maybe TRBD1 (5 bases). CDR1 is SQVTM and CDR2 is ANQGSEA in the germline V gene. The CDR3 sequence is 14 residues long. V was trimmed by 4 bases and J by 0 bases, leaving 12 bases between them. CDR3 residues: CSVASGNMNTEAFF. In nucleotides, the CDR3 is TGCAGCGTTGCTTCAGGGAACATGAACACTGAAGCTTTCTTT.

This clonotype was seen only a few times. The rearrangement links TRBV24-1 to TRBJ2-2; 8 positions agree with TRBD2. This CDR3 spans 15 amino acids. Germline-derived CDR1 and CDR2 are KGHDR and SFDVKD. V lost 10 bases and J lost 4; bases outside the gene matches: 10. The chain's CDR3 is CATTGSGSSTGELFF. CDR3 nucleotides: TGTGCCACTACCGGAAGCGGGAGTTCCACCGGGGAGCTGTTTTTT.

In this sample, this clonotype turned up a few times. This chain joins TRBV11-2 and TRBJ1-5, with 11 bases identical to TRBD1. The ends lost 5 bases at V and 6 bases at J; junction bases unmatched: 9. Germline loops: CDR1 SGHAT, CDR2 FQNNGV. The CDR3 has 16 amino acids. The CDR3 DNA reads TGTGCCAGCAGCACTCCGGGACAGGGGGACGGTCAGCCCCAGCATTTT. Amino acid sequence: CASSTPGQGDGQPQHF.

This rearrangement joins TRBV4-1 to TRBJ1-2; perhaps TRBD1 as D (6 bases). CDR3 length equals 16 residues. Germline loops: CDR1 MGHRA, CDR2 YSYEKL. Trimming cost V 5 bases and J 5 bases, with 21 bases left between them. The CDR3 sequence: CASSNIPTRGKYGYTF. CDR3 nucleotides: TGCGCCAGCAGCAACATTCCAACCAGGGGCAAATATGGCTACACCTTC.

The rearrangement uses TRBV6-1 and TRBJ2-7, with TRBD1 matching 10 bases. This CDR3 region has 15 residues. CDR1 and CDR2 (germline): MNHNS, SASEGT. With 6 bases clipped from V and 3 bases from J, the junction kept 8 bases outside the gene matches. As DNA, the CDR3 is TGTGCCAGCAGCCGAGGGACAGGGGAGGGCTACGAGCAGTACGTC. It is translated as CASSRGTGEGYEQYV.

This clonotype turned up a few times. The chain carries TRBV7-9 and TRBJ2-7, with 7 bases that match TRBD1. The CDR3 spans 12 residues. Trimming at V came to 4 bases and at J to 6 bases, leaving 3 bases not matched to a gene. Germline V gene sequence: CDR1 SEHNR, CDR2 FQNEAQ (reference sequence). This CDR3 is CASSSNRGEQYV. As DNA, the CDR3 is TGTGCCAGCAGCTCGAACAGGGGCGAGCAGTACGTC.

The chain couples TRBV20-1 to TRBJ1-1, with D perhaps TRBD1 (6 bases). V lost 6 bases and J 0 bases, leaving 20 bases between the germline ends. The CDR3 is 16 amino acids. The germline V gene has CDR1 DFQATT and CDR2 SNEGSKA (reference sequence). DNA for the CDR3: TGCAGTGCCCAAAACCCCGGGACAAACTTGAACACTGAAGCTTTCTTT. It yields the protein CSAQNPGTNLNTEAFF.

Ten or more counts support this clonotype. This chain uses TRBV7-2 with TRBJ2-3; D is undetermined. V was clipped by 5 bases and J by 2 bases, with 2 bases between them. In germline, CDR1 is SGHTA, CDR2 FQGNSA. The CDR3 contains 11 residues. The CDR3 spells CASSPTDTQYF. As DNA, the CDR3 is TGTGCCAGCAGCCCCACAGATACGCAGTATTTT.

This chain uses TRBV10-1 with TRBJ2-3, with TRBD2 matching over 10 bases. V was clipped by 6 bases and J by 2 bases; unmatched bases: 8. The CDR3 is 16 residues long. In germline, CDR1 is WNHNN, CDR2 SYGVQD (reference sequence). The CDR3 reads CASRPGTSAFTDTQYF. For the CDR3, the DNA is TGCGCCAGCAGGCCCGGGACTAGCGCCTTCACAGATACGCAGTATTTT.

The rearrangement uses TRBV5-6 and TRBJ2-2, with 10 bases fitting TRBD2. Germline lookup yields CDR1 SGHDT and CDR2 YYEEEE. The CDR3 totals 17 residues. V was pared by 0 bases and J by 1 base, with 3 bases of the junction left unmatched. CDR3 in amino acids: CASSLVGLAENTGELFF. The CDR3 DNA follows: TGTGCCAGCAGCTTGGTAGGACTAGCGGAGAACACCGGGGAGCTGTTTTTT.

The chain is built from TRBV4-1 and TRBJ2-5, with 13 positions matching TRBD2. V lost 2 bases, J lost 2 bases, and 5 bases stayed unmatched. The CDR3 covers 17 residues. Germline values: CDR1 MGHRA, CDR2 YSYEKL. In nucleotides, the CDR3 is TGCGCCAGCAGCCAAATCGGGACTAGCGGGGCACAAGAGACCCAGTACTTC. Amino acids: CASSQIGTSGAQETQYF.

This clonotype was seen at least ten times. This chain's CDR3 is CASSHQTLTLETQYF. The CDR3 DNA sequence: TGTGCCAGCAGCCATCAGACGTTAACATTAGAGACCCAGTACTTC. V and J are TRBV3-1 and TRBJ2-5; D call uncertain. This CDR3 spans 15 amino acids. V shed 3 bases and J shed 4 bases, with 15 bases lying between them. Germline V gene sequence: CDR1 LGHDT, CDR2 YNNKEL (reference sequence).